The 17 T cell receptor beta chains below were found in one sample sequenced in a study of shared clonotypes between healthy human individuals. TCRdb's table, derived via immunoSEQ multiplex PCR, lists solely in-frame clones and lacks some. The sample contains fewer than 600,000 clones, roughly 80% of which appear only once. Sequencing was done on a sample of PBMCs. The receptors originated from a woman in her thirties or forties in good health. Some clones in this sample may be carry-over from other donors' samples.

J is TRBJ1-1 and V is TRBV6-5, with a tentative D call TRBD1 (6 bases). The germline V gene encodes CDR1 MNHEY and CDR2 SVGAGI. Trimming took off 8 bases at V and 4 bases at J, with 11 bases between the two ends. The CDR3 spans 12 residues. CDR3 loop: CASFQGFTEAFF. The CDR3 DNA reads as TGTGCCAGCTTTCAGGGGTTCACTGAAGCTTTCTTT.

This clone was found a few times. The chain employs TRBV19 and TRBJ2-1; 10 bases match TRBD2. Losses at the gene ends were 3 bases for V and 9 bases for J; bases not matched to a gene: 8. Germline CDR1 is LNHDA and CDR2 is SQIVND (reference sequence). The length of the CDR3 is 15 residues. The DNA for the CDR3 is TGTGCCAGTAGTATTCTAGCGGGAGAGTATAGTGAGCAGTTCTTC. Protein sequence: CASSILAGEYSEQFF.

On this clone: This may be a read error, as it is one base from a much larger clone. Distinct nucleotide sequences in the sample also encode this CDR3. The CDR3 coding sequence is TGTGCCAGCAGTCAAGATCCCAGGGGGGAAGAGACCCAGTACTTC. It yields the protein CASSQDPRGEETQYF. This chain joins TRBV4-2 and TRBJ2-5, with D tentatively TRBD1 (7 bases). The CDR3 spans 15 residues. Germline V CDR1 and CDR2: LGHNA, YNFKEQ.

This clone was detected many times. This sample also contains other DNA sequences that code for the same CDR3. This chain joins TRBV7-9 and TRBJ2-6; D uncertain. V gave up 5 bases and J gave up 0 bases, with 11 bases separating them. CDR3 length: 16 residues. Germline V gene data show CDR1 as SEHNR and CDR2 as FQNEAQ (reference sequence). CDR3 region: CASSPPVYSGANVLTF. CDR3 DNA: TGTGCCAGCAGCCCCCCGGTCTACTCTGGGGCCAACGTCCTGACTTTC. The variable domain in full, with the rest retrieved from reference TRBV7-9 and TRBJ2-6, is DTGVSQNPRHKITKRGQNVTFRCDPISEHNRLYWYRQTLGQGPEFLTYFQNEAQLEKSRLLSDRFSAERPKGSFSTLEIQRTEQGDSAMYLCASSPPVYSGANVLTFGAGSRLTVL.

About this clone itself: This likely traces to a read error, being one base from a far larger clone. Other DNA sequences in the same sample also yield this CDR3. This chain uses TRBV7-9 with TRBJ2-7, with TRBD2 matching over 8 bases. This CDR3 contains 13 residues. Per the germline V gene, CDR1 is SEHNR and CDR2 is FQNEAQ (reference sequence). CDR3 loop: CASSPREGYEQYF. CDR3 in DNA: TGTGCCAGCAGCCCCCGGGAGGGGTACGAACAGTACTTC.

Note on this clone: Possible read error: a much larger clone is one base away. The sample has other DNA sequences that encode this CDR3 too. The J gene is TRBJ2-3, the V gene TRBV18; the D is unclear. Germline V gene data show CDR1 as KGHSH and CDR2 as LQKENI. The CDR3 loop spans 13 amino acids. The ends were cut back, 2 bases at V and 3 bases at J, with 6 bases in the middle. CDR3 bases: TGTGCCAGCTCACCAGGTAGTACAGATACGCAGTATTTT. Translated: CASSPGSTDTQYF.

As to this clone: Given a much more abundant clone one base away, this may be a read error. At the DNA level, this CDR3 is encoded by other sequences in the same sample as well. V is TRBV28 and J is TRBJ2-7; D is ambiguous. Germline V gives CDR1 MDHEN, CDR2 SYDVKM. Deletions cut 4 bases from V and 4 bases from J, with 5 bases between. The CDR3 spans 11 residues. The CDR3 protein is CASSSSYEQYF. The DNA for the CDR3 is TGTGCCAGCAGTTCAAGTTACGAGCAGTACTTC.

This clone appeared a single time. The chain carries TRBV5-1 and TRBJ2-2, with D possibly TRBD2 on 5 matching bases. There are 14 residues in the CDR3. Per germline, CDR1 SGHRS and CDR2 YFSETQ. Trimming removed 0 bases from V and 5 bases from J, with 8 bases in between. CDR3 amino acids: CASSLAEGTGELFF. In nucleotides, the CDR3 is TGCGCCAGCAGCTTGGCCGAGGGTACCGGGGAGCTGTTTTTT. Based on the CDR3 plus reference TRBV5-1 and TRBJ2-2, the full variable domain is KAGVTQTPRYLIKTRGQQVTLSCSPISGHRSVSWYQQTPGQGLQFLFEYFSETQRNKGNFPGRFSGRQFSNSRSEMNVSTLELGDSALYLCASSLAEGTGELFFGEGSRLTVL.

This clone has at least ten counts. V usage is TRBV6-1 and J usage is TRBJ2-5; TRBD1 might be the D (5 bases). Between the trimmed V and J ends, which lost 3 bases and 4 bases, there was a span of 12 bases. CDR3 length equals 14 residues. Germline V gene sequence: CDR1 MNHNS, CDR2 SASEGT. The CDR3 nucleotides are TGTGCCAGCAGTGAGCTCAGGACAACAGAGACCCAGTACTTC. Translating it yields CASSELRTTETQYF.

Comments on this clone: This likely traces to a read error, being one base from a far larger clone. The chain is built from TRBV5-1 and TRBJ2-7; TRBD1 matches 8 bases. Losses at the gene ends were 3 bases for V and 6 bases for J; bases not matched to a gene: 8. The CDR3 has 14 amino acids. Germline values: CDR1 SGHRS, CDR2 YFSETQ. This CDR3 reads CASSWDRRLTEQYF. The CDR3 DNA sequence: TGCGCCAGCAGCTGGGACAGGAGGCTCACCGAGCAGTACTTC. The full variable domain, in which reference TRBV5-1 and TRBJ2-7 provide the parts outside the CDR3, is KAGVTQTPRYLIKTRGQQVTLSCSPISGHRSVSWYQQTPGQGLQFLFEYFSETQRNKGNFPGRFSGRQFSNSRSEMNVSTLELGDSALYLCASSWDRRLTEQYFGPGTRLTVT.

This clone has just a few counts. The chain carries TRBV7-8 and TRBJ2-7, with D possibly matching TRBD1 (6 bases). This CDR3 spans 15 amino acids. V shed 1 base and J shed 3 bases, with 13 bases lying between them. Germline V gives CDR1 SGHVS, CDR2 FQNEAQ. CDR3 residues: CASSLESGAFYEQYF. In nucleotides, the CDR3 is TGTGCCAGCAGCTTAGAGTCAGGGGCATTCTACGAGCAGTACTTC.

J is TRBJ2-7 and V is TRBV19; D call uncertain. Germline loops: CDR1 LNHDA, CDR2 SQIVND (reference sequence). This CDR3 contains 13 residues. V was clipped by 3 bases and J by 2 bases, with 8 bases between them. This chain's CDR3 is CASSMVGTYEQYF. The CDR3 DNA reads as TGTGCCAGTAGTATGGTGGGGACCTACGAGCAGTACTTC. Full variable domain (outside the CDR3, taken from reference TRBV19 and TRBJ2-7): DGGITQSPKYLFRKEGQNVTLSCEQNLNHDAMYWYRQDPGQGLRLIYYSQIVNDFQKGDIAEGYSVSREKKESFPLTVTSAQKNPTAFYLCASSMVGTYEQYFGPGTRLTVT.

The rearrangement links TRBV19 to TRBJ2-3, with D tentatively TRBD1 (6 bases). Trimming cost V 9 bases and J 3 bases, with 13 bases left between them. This CDR3 is built from 13 residues. The germline CDR1 and CDR2 sequences are LNHDA and SQIVND (reference sequence). The CDR3 region is CASRITGTDTQYF. The DNA for the CDR3 is TGTGCCAGCCGAATAACAGGGACAGATACGCAGTATTTT.

The chain carries TRBV6-1 and TRBJ2-1, with TRBD2 matching over 8 bases. V dropped 3 bases and J dropped 0; count of bases not matched to a gene: 1. Germline assignment: CDR1 MNHNS and CDR2 SASEGT. The CDR3 loop spans 15 amino acids. CDR3 residues: CASSEAGGSYNEQFF. In DNA, the CDR3 is TGTGCCAGCAGTGAGGCGGGAGGCTCCTACAATGAGCAGTTCTTC.

V is TRBV18 and J is TRBJ1-2; D is undetermined. V gave up 0 bases and J gave up 7 bases, with 18 bases separating them. The CDR3 is 16 amino acids. Germline V gene sequence: CDR1 KGHSH, CDR2 LQKENI. Here the CDR3 DNA reads TGTGCCAGCTCACCACCCGGCACAGAGTCCTCAAGTGGCTACACCTTC. It specifies CASSPPGTESSSGYTF.

Comment on this clone: This likely traces to a read error, being one base from a far larger clone. This chain joins TRBV2 and TRBJ2-1, with D perhaps matching TRBD1 or TRBD2 (6 bases each). The CDR3 length is 13 residues. The V gene lost 8 bases and the J gene lost 5 bases, with 13 bases spanning the gap. CDR1 is SNHLY, CDR2 FYNNEI, per germline. The CDR3 loop reads CASGGTHNNEQFF. CDR3 bases: TGTGCCAGCGGGGGGACACATAACAATGAGCAGTTCTTC.

This chain uses TRBV7-2 with TRBJ2-7; TRBD1 agrees at 7 bases. CDR3 length: 12 residues. J lost 11 bases, V lost 1 base, and 5 bases had no gene match. Per the germline V gene, CDR1 is SGHTA and CDR2 is FQGNSA. As DNA, the CDR3 is TGTGCCAGCAGCTTAGTAGGGGGCGCGGAGTACTTC. Its protein product is CASSLVGGAEYF.